The source of this TCR beta chain is a study of cytomegalovirus exposure and HLA in healthy donors (dated by TCRdb to 2016 to 2017). Background on the whole study: An earlier analysis of 550 to 700 of the donors reported 250 to 300 Gb of sequence data and around 110 million unique TCR beta sequences from some 180 million T cells. High-throughput TCR immunosequencing, statistical association of individual TCRs with disease status, and machine learning were combined to predict cytomegalovirus infection status. Every repertoire in the discovery cohort had been generated on one and the same sequencing platform. Among 300 to 500 genotyped donors of the cohort, an average of about 220,000 unique TCR beta nucleotide sequences was sequenced per donor, of which 15% to 20% were non-productive. Donor age, sex, ethnicity and CMV serostatus were compiled together with the repertoire data. The study aimed to test whether signatures of past pathogen exposure could be identified by cataloging public T cell receptors. To study patterns of TCR occurrence, a later analysis re-analyzed previously published TCR beta repertoires from hundreds of donors and added high-resolution HLA genotyping. Four to six DR-DQ haplotypes were handled as single units for association and clustering, since linkage in the cohort was strong. A later genetic analysis used genome-wide SNP genotypes for about 55% of the 666 donors, treating that subset as a discovery cohort. An earlier analysis of approximately 640 of the donors applied high-throughput TCR beta sequencing to assess whether each TCR beta V gene segment acted as functional or pseudogenic. The study profiled the T cell repertoires of under 850 subjects by immunosequencing and related them to cytomegalovirus serostatus. The number of typed donors differed by locus: 629-630 for A, B, C, DRB1 and DQB1; roughly 510 for DQA1; 600 to 610 for DPA1; and around 470 for DPB1. Around 320 gigabases of sequencing data and tens of millions of unique TCR sequences were included in an early release covering roughly 700 HLA-typed donors. In the later analysis, no new phenotypic data were used to find candidate immune exposures; instead, reliance was placed on TCR beta sequences and their occurrence across donors. Along with the roughly 670-subject first cohort, a separate validation cohort of around 120 different subjects was used. Of the roughly 400 genotyped donors, roughly 85% fell in the genetic ancestry cluster associated with self-reported Caucasian donors. HLA typing covered class I and class II loci at four-digit resolution.

The cohort comprised fewer than 750 healthy bone marrow donors. Cohort members were all nominally healthy when sampled, although unrecorded immune exposures were likely present. The donor tested CMV seronegative, placing the donor among the 350 or so seronegative members of the cohort. A peripheral blood sample was provided by each donor, and peripheral blood mononuclear cells were used for TCR beta sequencing. The Qiagen DNeasy Blood Extraction Kit was used to extract genomic DNA from the blood cell samples. The CDR3 holds 15 amino acids from the cysteine to the phenylalanine. CDR3 DNA is the only sequence kept; it has 45 bases, read in frame from the first base. As encoded in the germline V gene (reference sequence), CDR1 is SGHNT while CDR2 is YYREEE. Trimming removed 3 bases from V and 2 bases from J; the gene matches leave 6 bases unexplained. The research as a whole found: According to a later analysis, parvovirus B19, influenza, CMV and Epstein-Barr virus appeared linked to several top co-occurrence clusters. Immune exposure information for the cohort was limited to CMV serostatus. The classifier was reported to diagnose cytomegalovirus status with high specificity and sensitivity in both the original cohort and the validation cohort. Sequencing depth was assumed to be roughly uniform across donors in the presence/absence analyses, though that assumption may not hold. The 87-base-pair reads could not distinguish some IMGT-functional V segments, including TRBV6-2 and TRBV6-3, so those segments were excluded. A later genetic analysis reported fewer N-insertions in productive TCRs among donors in an Asian-associated ancestry cluster than the roughly 670-donor mean. Specific HLA alleles were associated with roughly 16,000 TCR beta sequences at a false discovery rate of 0.05 in a later analysis. Only TCR beta chains were sequenced in this cohort, and the absence of alpha or paired-chain data limited detectable features. Correlated functional status among segregating V segments might reflect linkage disequilibrium, but an unknown experimental factor could not be ruled out. A later analysis found that HLA-associated TCR beta chains were more clonally expanded and had lower generation probabilities than equally common non-associated chains. In a later analysis, the rate of TCR association differed among HLA loci, with DRB1 alleles having the most associated TCRs and HLA-C alleles having the fewest. The authors suggested that the approach could potentially be generalized to other disease states and immunological phenotypes. A further reported finding was that TCR beta sequences accurately predicted the HLA-A and HLA-B alleles for most subjects in the first cohort. In the study, 150 to 200 TCR beta chains were listed as associated with cytomegalovirus. The earlier analysis of 587 of the donors excluded approximately 17 rarely observed V segments, including chromosome 9 orphons, because counts were too low. Because HLA typing was unavailable for some donors at each locus, only the typed subset was used in association tests. Most TCR sequences were seen in very few donors, while some public TCRs were found in many individuals. A few of the identified cytomegalovirus-associated TCR beta chains were confirmed in vitro to be specific for cytomegalovirus antigens. Strong co-occurrence of HLA alleles, especially DR and DQ, made assigning TCR associations to individual alleles difficult. In a later analysis, most CMV-associated TCR beta chains were found to appear HLA-restricted, with HLA associations seemingly driven largely by CMV exposure. The sequencing pipeline was judged likely to have produced a cluster of highly shared sequence variants as a technical artifact. An association between a missense DCLRE1C variant and V-gene and J-gene trimming of TCR beta chains was found in a later genetic analysis and replicated in an independent cohort. In an earlier analysis of around 600 of the donors, most TCR beta V segments were observed in productive rearrangements about 87% or about 30% of the time, broadly matching IMGT annotations.

The library relied on the immunoSEQ multiplex PCR assay. For the multiplex PCR, a mixture combining 60 forward primers for TCR Vbeta segments and 13 reverse primers for TCR Jbeta segments was used. Amplification of the CDR3 region of rearranged TCR beta genes was performed with a multiplex PCR assay on genomic DNA. The amplified TCR beta libraries were sequenced on the Illumina HiSeq System as 87-base-pair reads. The authors' pipeline ran thus. In a later analysis, some 80 million unique TCR beta chains were counted across the 500 to 850 repertoires, and roughly 11 million of these chains were shared by at least two donors. Raw reads were error-corrected and collapsed into unique sequences with a nearest-neighbor algorithm that merged closely related sequences to remove PCR and sequencing errors. V, D and J gene segments were assigned by aligning CDR3 sequences to IMGT reference sequences. For a sequence to be retained, at least a six-nucleotide match to both a V gene segment and a J gene segment was required. A rearrangement counted as productive if the CDR3 had no stop codons and remained in frame with V and J, and every other rearrangement counted as non-productive. Following IMGT convention, CDR3 was defined as the stretch from the second conserved V-encoded cysteine to the conserved J-encoded phenylalanine. In an earlier analysis of more than 550 of the donors, sequences lacking an unambiguous match to a single V gene segment were excluded. In an earlier analysis of approximately 590 of the donors, V segments were called functional above 56.7% productive rearrangements and were called segregating when the between-donor standard deviation exceeded 5%. A statistical classification framework was built for diagnosing cytomegalovirus status from the catalog of TCR beta chain sequences. In a later analysis, TCR nucleotide sequences were compared against IMGT/GENE-DB human TR gene sequences so that V and J genes could be assigned. The TCRdist pipeline was used in a later analysis to assign CDR3 sequences and most-parsimonious VDJ recombination scenarios. A later analysis defined each TCR beta chain by its CDR3 amino acid sequence plus V-gene family, and excluded reads lacking a unique V-gene family. In a later analysis, 500 to 700 highly shared, low-generation-probability nucleotide sequences were removed to address suspected cross-contamination and a sequencing artifact. For each public chain, a later analysis derived a clonal expansion index from normalized ranks of inferred template counts within each repertoire. In a later analysis, generation probabilities were computed using a VDJ recombination model fitted to out-of-frame rearrangements, and the results were checked against IGoR. In a later analysis, hypergeometric tests were used to score TCR-TCR, TCR-HLA and TCR-CMV co-occurrence, with a repertoire-size bias correction applied to TCR pairs. In a later analysis, false discovery rates were estimated by permuting HLA or CMV assignments 20 times. A later analysis grouped co-occurring TCRs with DBSCAN, adding TCRdist sequence similarity when clustering within HLA-allele-positive subsets. Repertoires with fewer than 30,000 or more than 120,000 public chains, plus five repertoires with anomalous nucleotide sharing, were excluded from co-occurrence clustering. The table was pulled from immuneACCESS by TCRdb, which kept in-frame rearrangements only. Such tables lose some clones; where checked, under half of the loss comes from unresolved V genes, and the rest has no known cause. The V and J calls and clone size were taken over from that table, and D and trimming were inferred from the DNA. This sample holds 100,000 to 150,000 clones; approximately 80% were observed only once. The ten top clones hold less than 2% of the sample.

As concerns this clone: Its cognate antigen has yet to be identified. Within one base of it there is no much larger clone, and no base qualities were kept.

The rearranged chain carries TRBV5-4 and TRBJ2-3; 7 middle bases align to TRBD2. This clonotype was sampled from a man aged 50-60 years in good health and CMV-seronegative. The source material was PBMCs. The CDR3 region reads CASSSPGGPTDTQYF. The DNA sequence follows: TGTGCCAGCAGCTCACCGGGGGGTCCCACAGATACGCAGTATTTT. Full variable domain (CDR3 extended with the reference TRBV5-4 and TRBJ2-3 proteins): ETGVTQSPTHLIKTRGQQVTLRCSSQSGHNTVSWYQQALGQGPQFIFQYYREEENGRGNFPPRFSGLQFPNYSSELNVNALELDDSALYLCASSSPGGPTDTQYFGPGTRLTVL.